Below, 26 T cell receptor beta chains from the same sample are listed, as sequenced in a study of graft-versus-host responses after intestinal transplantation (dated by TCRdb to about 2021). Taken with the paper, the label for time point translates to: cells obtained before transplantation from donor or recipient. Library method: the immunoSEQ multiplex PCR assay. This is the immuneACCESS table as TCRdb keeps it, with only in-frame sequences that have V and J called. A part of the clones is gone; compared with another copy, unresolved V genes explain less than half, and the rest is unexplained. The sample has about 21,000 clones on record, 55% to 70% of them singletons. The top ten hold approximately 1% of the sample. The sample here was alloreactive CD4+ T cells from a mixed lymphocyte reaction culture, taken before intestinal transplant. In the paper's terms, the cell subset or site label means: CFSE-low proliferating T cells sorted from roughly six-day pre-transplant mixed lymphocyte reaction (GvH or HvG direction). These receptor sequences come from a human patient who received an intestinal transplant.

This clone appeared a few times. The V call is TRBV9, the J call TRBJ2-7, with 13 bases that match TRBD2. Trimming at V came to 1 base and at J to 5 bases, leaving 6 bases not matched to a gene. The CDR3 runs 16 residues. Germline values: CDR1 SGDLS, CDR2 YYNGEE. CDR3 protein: CASSVSGTSGINEQYF. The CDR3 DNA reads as TGTGCCAGCAGCGTATCCGGGACTAGCGGGATTAACGAGCAGTACTTC.

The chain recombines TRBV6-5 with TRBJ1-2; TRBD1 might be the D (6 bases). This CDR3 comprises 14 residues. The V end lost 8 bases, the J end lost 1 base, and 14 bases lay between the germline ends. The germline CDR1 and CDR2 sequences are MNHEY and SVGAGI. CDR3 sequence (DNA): TGTGCCAGCGGGGGGCGGGGGTTTAACTATGGCTACACCTTC. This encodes CASGGRGFNYGYTF.

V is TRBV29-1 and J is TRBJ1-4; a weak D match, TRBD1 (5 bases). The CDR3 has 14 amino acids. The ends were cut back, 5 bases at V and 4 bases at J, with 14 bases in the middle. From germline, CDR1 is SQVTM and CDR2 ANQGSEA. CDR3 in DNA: TGCAGCGTTTTGGGGGGGTCCCTTAATGAAAAACTGTTTTTT. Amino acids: CSVLGGSLNEKLFF.

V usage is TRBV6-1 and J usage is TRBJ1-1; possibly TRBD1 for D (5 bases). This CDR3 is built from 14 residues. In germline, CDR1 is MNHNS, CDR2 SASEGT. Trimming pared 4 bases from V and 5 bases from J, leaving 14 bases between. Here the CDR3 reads CASSARGGWTEAFF. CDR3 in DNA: TGTGCCAGCAGTGCTAGGGGCGGTTGGACTGAAGCTTTCTTT.

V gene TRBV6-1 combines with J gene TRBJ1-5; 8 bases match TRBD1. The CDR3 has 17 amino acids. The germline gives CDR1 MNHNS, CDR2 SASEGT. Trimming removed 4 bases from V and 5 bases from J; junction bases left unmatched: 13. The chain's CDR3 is CASSGRTGSDWDQPQHF. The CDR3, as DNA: TGTGCCAGCAGTGGCCGGACAGGGAGTGATTGGGATCAGCCCCAGCATTTT.

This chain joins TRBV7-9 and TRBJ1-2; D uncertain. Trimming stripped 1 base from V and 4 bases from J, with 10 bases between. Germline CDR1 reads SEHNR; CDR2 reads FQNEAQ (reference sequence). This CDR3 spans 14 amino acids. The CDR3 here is CASSLVGVPYGYTF. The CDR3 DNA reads TGTGCCAGCAGCTTAGTCGGGGTACCCTATGGCTACACCTTC.

CDR3 in DNA: TGTGCCAGCAGCTTAGCGCAGGGGGCTACTGAAGCTTTCTTT. Its protein product is CASSLAQGATEAFF. The genes are TRBV7-9 and TRBJ1-1; 8 bases agree with TRBD1. The V and J ends lost 0 bases and 5 bases, in that order; junction bases with no gene match: 2. This CDR3 spans 14 amino acids. The germline gives CDR1 SEHNR, CDR2 FQNEAQ (reference sequence). Complete variable domain (other parts from reference TRBV7-9 and TRBJ1-1): DTGVSQNPRHKITKRGQNVTFRCDPISEHNRLYWYRQTLGQGPEFLTYFQNEAQLEKSRLLSDRFSAERPKGSFSTLEIQRTEQGDSAMYLCASSLAQGATEAFFGQGTRLTVV.

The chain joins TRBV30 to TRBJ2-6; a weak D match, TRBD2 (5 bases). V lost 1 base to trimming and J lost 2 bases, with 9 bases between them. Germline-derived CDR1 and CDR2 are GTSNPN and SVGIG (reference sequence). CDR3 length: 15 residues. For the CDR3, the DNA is TGTGCCTGGAGTGCCGGGGTGACTGGGGCCAACGTCCTGACTTTC. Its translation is CAWSAGVTGANVLTF.

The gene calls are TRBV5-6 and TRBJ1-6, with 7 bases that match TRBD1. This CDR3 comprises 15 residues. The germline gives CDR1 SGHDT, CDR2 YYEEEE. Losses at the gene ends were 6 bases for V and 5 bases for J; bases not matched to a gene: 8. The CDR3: CASTILDRDNSPLHF. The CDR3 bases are TGTGCCAGCACCATACTAGACAGGGATAATTCACCCCTCCACTTT.

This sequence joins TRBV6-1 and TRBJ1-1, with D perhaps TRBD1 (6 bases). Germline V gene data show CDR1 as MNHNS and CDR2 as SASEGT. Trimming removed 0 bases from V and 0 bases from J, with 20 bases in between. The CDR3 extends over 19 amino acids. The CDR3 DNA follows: TGTGCCAGCAGTGAAGCTCTTGGCAGCAGTAGGGGGTTGAACACTGAAGCTTTCTTT. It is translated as CASSEALGSSRGLNTEAFF.

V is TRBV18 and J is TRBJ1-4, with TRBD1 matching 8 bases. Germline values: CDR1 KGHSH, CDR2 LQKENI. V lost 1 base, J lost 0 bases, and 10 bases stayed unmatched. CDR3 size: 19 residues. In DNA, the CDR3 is TGTGCCAGCTCACCACGGATCCCAGGGGGCCTAGCAACTAATGAAAAACTGTTTTTT. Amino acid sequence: CASSPRIPGGLATNEKLFF.

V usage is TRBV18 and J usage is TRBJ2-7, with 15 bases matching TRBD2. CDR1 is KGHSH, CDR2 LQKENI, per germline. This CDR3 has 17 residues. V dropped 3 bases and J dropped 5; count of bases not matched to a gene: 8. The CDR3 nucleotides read TGTGCCAGCTCACCGTCGGGACTAGCGGGAGGTGGCGACGAGCAGTACTTC. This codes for CASSPSGLAGGGDEQYF.

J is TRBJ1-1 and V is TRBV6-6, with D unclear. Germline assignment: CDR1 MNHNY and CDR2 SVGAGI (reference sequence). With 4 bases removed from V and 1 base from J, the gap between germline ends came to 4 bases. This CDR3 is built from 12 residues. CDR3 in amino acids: CASSWQNTEAFF. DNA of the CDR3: TGTGCCAGCAGTTGGCAGAACACTGAAGCTTTCTTT.

The CDR3 bases are TGTGCCATCAGTGAGCGAGGGGCAGGGGGGAACTACAATGAGCAGTTCTTC. It specifies CAISERGAGGNYNEQFF. The rearrangement links TRBV10-3 to TRBJ2-1; tentative D call: TRBD1 (7 bases). The CDR3 totals 17 residues. Germline CDR1 is ENHRY and CDR2 is SYGVKD. V lost 2 bases and J lost 3, with 17 bases in between.

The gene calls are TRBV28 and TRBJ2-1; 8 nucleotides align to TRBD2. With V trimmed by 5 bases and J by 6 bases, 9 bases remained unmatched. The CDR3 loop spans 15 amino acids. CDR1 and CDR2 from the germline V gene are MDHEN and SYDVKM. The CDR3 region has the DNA TGTGCCAGCAGTCCAGGACTAGCTGTTGCCAATGAGCAGTTCTTC. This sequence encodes CASSPGLAVANEQFF.

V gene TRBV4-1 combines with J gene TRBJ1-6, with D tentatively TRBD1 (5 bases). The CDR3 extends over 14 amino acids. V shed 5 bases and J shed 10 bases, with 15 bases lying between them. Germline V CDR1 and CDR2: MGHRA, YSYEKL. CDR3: CASSLREGVSPLHF. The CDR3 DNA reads TGCGCCAGCAGCTTAAGGGAAGGGGTCTCACCCCTCCACTTT.

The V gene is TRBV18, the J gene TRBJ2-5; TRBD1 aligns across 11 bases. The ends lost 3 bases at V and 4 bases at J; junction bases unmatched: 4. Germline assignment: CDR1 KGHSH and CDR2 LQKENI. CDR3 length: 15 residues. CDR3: CASSPRTGGGETQYF. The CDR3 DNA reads TGTGCCAGCTCACCTAGGACAGGGGGCGGAGAGACCCAGTACTTC.

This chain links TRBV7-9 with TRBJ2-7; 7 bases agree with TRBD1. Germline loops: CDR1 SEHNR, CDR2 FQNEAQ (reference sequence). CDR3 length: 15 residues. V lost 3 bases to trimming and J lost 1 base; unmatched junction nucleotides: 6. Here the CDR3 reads CASSFIGTASYEQYF. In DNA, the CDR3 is TGTGCCAGCAGCTTTATCGGGACAGCTTCCTACGAGCAGTACTTC.

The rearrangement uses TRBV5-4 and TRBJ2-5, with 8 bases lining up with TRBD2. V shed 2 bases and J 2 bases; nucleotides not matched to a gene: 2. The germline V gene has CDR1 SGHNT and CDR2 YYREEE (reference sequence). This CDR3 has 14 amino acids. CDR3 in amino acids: CASSFQRGQETQYF. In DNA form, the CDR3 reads TGTGCCAGCAGCTTTCAGCGGGGGCAAGAGACCCAGTACTTC.

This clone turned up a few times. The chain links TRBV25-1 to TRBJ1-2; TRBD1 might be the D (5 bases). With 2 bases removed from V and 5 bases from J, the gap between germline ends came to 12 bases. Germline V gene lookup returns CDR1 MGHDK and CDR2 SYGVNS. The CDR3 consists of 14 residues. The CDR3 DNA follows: TGTGCCAGCAGTGAACTGGCAGGGCGGTATGGCTACACCTTC. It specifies CASSELAGRYGYTF.

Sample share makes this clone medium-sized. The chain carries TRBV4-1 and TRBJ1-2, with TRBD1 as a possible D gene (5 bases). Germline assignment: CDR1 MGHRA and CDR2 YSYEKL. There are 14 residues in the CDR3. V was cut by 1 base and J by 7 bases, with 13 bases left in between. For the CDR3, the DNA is TGCGCCAGCAGCCAAGGAGGGAGGGGCTCTGGCTACACCTTC. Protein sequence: CASSQGGRGSGYTF.

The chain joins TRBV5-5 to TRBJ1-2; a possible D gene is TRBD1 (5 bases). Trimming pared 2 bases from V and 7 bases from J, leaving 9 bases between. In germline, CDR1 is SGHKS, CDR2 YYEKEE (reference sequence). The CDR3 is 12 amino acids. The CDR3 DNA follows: TGTGCCAGCAGCTTATACGGGGGTGGCTACACCTTC. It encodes CASSLYGGGYTF.

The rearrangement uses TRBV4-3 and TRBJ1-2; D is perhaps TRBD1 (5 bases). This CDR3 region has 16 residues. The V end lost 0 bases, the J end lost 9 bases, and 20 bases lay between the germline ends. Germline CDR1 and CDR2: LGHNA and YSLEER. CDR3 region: CASSQDAPRAGISYTF. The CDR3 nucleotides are TGCGCCAGCAGCCAAGATGCTCCCCGCGCAGGGATTAGCTACACCTTC.

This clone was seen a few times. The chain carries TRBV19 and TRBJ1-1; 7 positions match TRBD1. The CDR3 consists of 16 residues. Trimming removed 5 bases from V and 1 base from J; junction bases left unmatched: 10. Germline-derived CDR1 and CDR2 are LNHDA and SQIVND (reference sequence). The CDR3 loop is CASSFLRGQGNTEAFF. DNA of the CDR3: TGTGCCAGTAGTTTCCTAAGGGGGCAGGGGAACACTGAAGCTTTCTTT.

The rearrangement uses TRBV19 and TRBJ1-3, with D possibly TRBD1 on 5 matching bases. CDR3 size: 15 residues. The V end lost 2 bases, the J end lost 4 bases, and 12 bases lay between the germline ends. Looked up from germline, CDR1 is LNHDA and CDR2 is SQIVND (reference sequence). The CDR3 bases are TGTGCCAGTAGTATAATGGGGGGACTAGGAAACACCATATATTTT. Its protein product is CASSIMGGLGNTIYF.

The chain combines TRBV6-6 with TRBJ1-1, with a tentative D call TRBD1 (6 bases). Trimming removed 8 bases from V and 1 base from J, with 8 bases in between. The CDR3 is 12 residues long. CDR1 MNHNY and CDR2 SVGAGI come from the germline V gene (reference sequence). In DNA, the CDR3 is TGTGCCAGCCGGGGGGCGAACACTGAAGCTTTCTTT. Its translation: CASRGANTEAFF.